This TCR beta chain was sequenced for a study of T cell responses to AZD1222 COVID-19 vaccine. General observations from the study: Only after the peak T cell response were repertoires sampled.

Clones were sequenced by immunoSEQ multiplex PCR, and TCRdb holds only the in-frame ones, with some missing. Found here are about 140,000 clones, more than 80% of them singletons; the top ten hold 7.5% to 8%. About this clone itself: What it binds is unknown.

Trimming pared 8 bases from V and 7 bases from J, leaving 15 bases between. This CDR3 contains 13 residues. Germline V CDR1 and CDR2: SNHLY, FYNNEI. The source of this sequence is an adult who received the MenACWY meningococcal vaccine as a control. Specimen: peripheral blood, collected 28 days after the second dose of the MenACWY control vaccine. This rearrangement joins TRBV2 to TRBJ1-5; a weak D match, TRBD1 (5 bases). The DNA for the CDR3 is TGTGCCAGCCGAGACGGGGGTTGGCAGCCCCAGCATTTT. Amino acids: CASRDGGWQPQHF.